This T cell receptor (beta chain) came from a study of cytomegalovirus exposure and HLA in healthy donors (TCRdb year 2017). Regarding the complete study: In an earlier analysis of approximately 500 of the donors, 276 Gb of sequence data and some 120 million unique TCR beta sequences from 180 million or so T cells were reported. Among around 400 genotyped donors of the cohort, an average of 235,054 unique TCR beta nucleotide sequences were sequenced per donor, 15% to 20% of them non-productive. Using immunosequencing, the study profiled T cell repertoires from some 670 subjects and related those repertoires to cytomegalovirus serostatus. The genetic ancestry cluster associated with self-reported Caucasian donors included around four fifths of the roughly 410 genotyped donors. Typing coverage varied by locus: about 620-630 donors for A, B, C, DRB1 and DQB1; 522 for DQA1; around 610 for DPA1; more than 450 for DPB1. A handful of DR-DQ haplotypes were handled as single units for association and clustering because linkage in the cohort was strong. Donor age, sex, ethnicity and CMV serostatus were collected together with the repertoire data. HLA typing covered class I and class II loci at four-digit resolution. A later analysis re-analyzed previously published TCR beta repertoires from 666 donors and added high-resolution HLA genotyping to study TCR occurrence patterns. All discovery cohort repertoires had been generated using a single sequencing platform. In an earlier analysis of roughly 600 of the donors, high-throughput TCR beta sequencing was used to judge whether each TCR beta V gene segment behaved as functional or pseudogenic. In a later genetic analysis, genome-wide SNP genotypes for about three fifths of the 666 donors were used, and that subset was treated as a discovery cohort. The study aimed to test whether signatures of past pathogen exposure could be identified by cataloging public T cell receptors. About 300 gigabases of sequencing data and tens of millions of unique TCR sequences were included in an early release covering roughly 600 HLA-typed donors. The study combined high-throughput TCR immunosequencing, statistical association of individual TCRs with disease status, and machine learning to predict cytomegalovirus infection status. In addition to the first cohort of around 670 subjects, a separate validation cohort of 130 or so different subjects was used. Rather than using new phenotypic data, the later analysis identified candidate immune exposures from TCR beta sequences and from how often those sequences occurred across donors.

The library relied on the immunoSEQ multiplex PCR assay. A mixture of 60 forward primers for TCR Vbeta segments and 13 reverse primers for TCR Jbeta segments was used in the multiplex PCR. The CDR3 region of rearranged TCR beta genes was amplified from genomic DNA with a multiplex PCR assay. Amplified TCR beta libraries were sequenced as 87-base-pair reads on the Illumina HiSeq System. The study's processing was this. A later analysis counted approximately 84 million unique TCR beta chains across the 650 to 800 repertoires, and 10 million to 12 million of these chains were shared by at least two donors. To remove PCR and sequencing errors, raw reads were error-corrected and collapsed into unique sequences using a nearest-neighbor algorithm that merged closely related sequences. Alignment of CDR3 sequences to IMGT reference sequences was used to assign V, D and J gene segments. Each retained sequence needed at least a six-nucleotide match to both a V gene segment and a J gene segment. A rearrangement counted as productive if the CDR3 had no stop codons and remained in frame with V and J, and every other rearrangement counted as non-productive. Following IMGT convention, CDR3 was defined as the stretch from the second conserved V-encoded cysteine up to the conserved J-encoded phenylalanine. In an earlier analysis of 550 to 650 of the donors, sequences lacking an unambiguous match to a single V gene segment were excluded. In an earlier analysis of roughly 600 of the donors, a V segment was called functional when productive rearrangements were above 56.7%, and segregating when the standard deviation between donors exceeded 5%. A statistical classification framework was built for diagnosing cytomegalovirus status from the catalog of TCR beta chain sequences. In a later analysis, TCR nucleotide sequences were compared against IMGT/GENE-DB human TR gene sequences so that V and J genes could be assigned. The TCRdist pipeline was used in a later analysis to assign CDR3 sequences and most-parsimonious VDJ recombination scenarios. In a later analysis, each TCR beta chain was defined by its CDR3 amino acid sequence together with its V-gene family, and reads lacking a unique V-gene family were excluded. To address suspected cross-contamination and a sequencing artifact, a later analysis removed approximately 590 highly shared, low-generation-probability nucleotide sequences. In a later analysis, a clonal expansion index for each public chain was calculated from normalized within-repertoire ranks of inferred template counts. A later analysis computed generation probabilities with a VDJ recombination model fitted to out-of-frame rearrangements, and checked the results against IGoR. Hypergeometric tests were used in a later analysis to score TCR-TCR, TCR-HLA and TCR-CMV co-occurrence, with a repertoire-size bias correction applied to the TCR pairs. To estimate false discovery rates, a later analysis permuted the HLA or CMV assignments 20 times. In a later analysis, co-occurring TCRs were grouped with DBSCAN, and TCRdist sequence similarity was added when clustering was performed within HLA-allele-positive subsets. Repertoires with fewer than 30,000 or more than 120,000 public chains were left out of co-occurrence clustering, as were about five repertoires with anomalous nucleotide sharing. Held by TCRdb, this immuneACCESS table contains in-frame sequences only and omits some clones. Under half of the omission traces to an unresolved V gene where checked; the cause of the rest is unknown. That table supplies the V and J calls and clone size; D and trimming were determined from the DNA. This sample has over 150,000 clones in its table, and 60% to 85% of those were observed once. Jointly, the top ten make up around 3.6% of the sample.

In its sample, this clone was seen once. Its antigen is not yet known. Per-base qualities were not stored, and no clone one base away is much larger. General findings and caveats noted by the study authors: For the cohort, immune exposure information was limited to CMV serostatus. Because HLA typing was missing for some donors at each locus, association tests included only the typed subset. Some IMGT-functional V segments, including TRBV6-2 and TRBV6-3, could not be told apart with the 87-base-pair reads, so those segments were excluded. Most TCR sequences were seen in very few donors, while some public TCRs were found in many individuals. Assigning TCR associations to individual alleles was difficult when HLA alleles, especially DR and DQ, strongly co-occurred. In a later genetic analysis, a missense DCLRE1C variant was associated with V-gene and J-gene trimming of TCR beta chains, and the association was replicated in an independent cohort. A later analysis associated approximately 17,000 TCR beta sequences with specific HLA alleles at a false discovery rate of 0.05. The earlier analysis of a few hundred of the donors excluded 15 to 20 rarely observed V segments, including chromosome 9 orphons, because counts were too low. A later genetic analysis reported fewer N-insertions in productive TCRs among donors in an Asian-associated ancestry cluster than the roughly 700-donor mean. According to a later analysis, parvovirus B19, influenza, CMV and Epstein-Barr virus appeared linked to several top co-occurrence clusters. The classifier was reported to diagnose cytomegalovirus status with high specificity and sensitivity in both the original and validation cohorts. Only TCR beta chains were sequenced in this cohort, and the absence of alpha or paired-chain data limited detectable features. The authors suggested that the approach could potentially be generalized to other disease states and immunological phenotypes. In an earlier analysis of about 600 of the donors, most TCR beta V segments appeared in productive rearrangements about 87% or about 30% of the time, broadly matching IMGT annotations. The study listed over 150 TCR beta chains as associated with cytomegalovirus. A later analysis found that TCR association rates varied across HLA loci, with DRB1 alleles showing the most associated TCRs and HLA-C alleles the fewest. According to a later analysis, most CMV-associated TCR beta chains appeared to be HLA-restricted, and the HLA associations seemed to be driven largely by CMV exposure. The presence/absence analyses assumed that sequencing depth was roughly uniform across donors, and that assumption may not be true. A cluster of highly shared sequence variants was judged likely to represent a technical artifact of the sequencing pipeline. In a later analysis, HLA-associated TCR beta chains showed more clonal expansion and lower generation probabilities than non-associated chains that were equally common. A few of the identified cytomegalovirus-associated TCR beta chains were confirmed in vitro to be specific for cytomegalovirus antigens. Correlated functional status among segregating V segments might be attributable to linkage disequilibrium, but an unknown experimental factor could not be ruled out. A further reported finding was that TCR beta sequences accurately predicted the HLA-A and HLA-B alleles for most subjects in the first cohort.

V gives up 8 bases and J gives up 0 bases, and the segment between their germline ends measures 11 bases. There are 15 amino acids in the CDR3, from cysteine to phenylalanine inclusive. Just CDR3 DNA is preserved here, 45 bases in frame from base 1. CDR1 and CDR2 were assigned from the germline V gene as MDHEN and SYDVKM. The cohort comprised around 700 healthy bone marrow donors. All cohort members were sampled while nominally healthy, although unrecorded immune exposures were likely present. The donor tested CMV seronegative, placing the donor among the 350 or so seronegative members of the cohort. Each donor provided a peripheral blood sample, and peripheral blood mononuclear cells were used for TCR beta sequencing. The Qiagen DNeasy Blood Extraction Kit was used to extract genomic DNA from the blood cell samples.

The sequence links TRBV28 to TRBJ2-6; the D gene is possibly TRBD2, with 6 bases matching. This sequence originates from a woman in her thirties or forties in good health and CMV-seronegative. Sequencing was done on a sample of PBMCs. This receptor carries the CDR3 CASGDFSSGANVLTF. Here is the DNA: TGTGCCAGCGGGGACTTTAGCTCTGGGGCCAACGTCCTGACTTTC.